A selection of T cell receptor beta chains follows, all from one sample in a study of identical twins. TCRdb itself ran the 5' RACE reads through MiXCR, one entry per CDR3 protein. The profile shows 550,000 to 700,000 distinct CDR3 sequences, 21% of them singletons. These records were also assigned to another study, of T cells expressing NK-cell markers.

The sample consisted of PBMCs. These receptors were collected from a woman between 18 and 30 years old in good health. The CDR3 runs from the conserved cysteine through the conserved F or W. The D gene is left open where the match is weak. Rows give clone size only sometimes, using once, few, many, or a class for an expanded clone.

V	size	D	J	CDR3	DNA
TRBV15	few	-	TRBJ1-2	CATSSTGNGYTF	TGTGCCACCAGCAGTACAGGGAATGGCTACACCTTC
TRBV2	-	-	TRBJ2-2	CASSGLGIGELFF	TGTGCCAGCAGTGGTCTAGGTATCGGGGAGCTGTTTTTT
TRBV3-1	once	TRBD2	TRBJ2-5	CASSLKRTSGSRETQYF	TGTGCCAGCAGCCTCAAGCGCACTAGCGGGAGTAGAGAGACCCAGTACTTC
TRBV29-1	-	-	TRBJ2-1	CSLTGWVGNTYNEQFF	TGCAGCCTTACCGGGTGGGTGGGGAATACCTACAATGAGCAGTTCTTC
TRBV6-5	-	-	TRBJ1-1	CASSYSGAQVNTEAFF	TGTGCCAGCAGTTACTCGGGCGCTCAGGTGAACACTGAAGCTTTCTTT
TRBV20-1	-	-	TRBJ2-5	CSARDFRETQYF	TGCAGTGCTAGGGACTTCCGAGAGACCCAGTACTTC
TRBV6-2/TRBV6-3	-	TRBD1	TRBJ2-4	CASSLRQGVIQYF	TGTGCCAGCAGTCTTCGACAGGGGGTCATTCAGTACTTC
TRBV29-1	many	-	TRBJ2-1	CSMGTAPEQFF	TGCAGCATGGGAACTGCTCCTGAGCAGTTCTTC
TRBV7-9	-	-	TRBJ2-5	CASSSEYETQYF	TGTGCCAGCAGCTCAGAATACGAGACCCAGTACTTC
TRBV20-1	-	-	TRBJ2-1	CSAIDSARWYNEQFF	TGCAGTGCAATTGACTCCGCCCGTTGGTACAATGAGCAGTTCTTC
TRBV5-1	few	TRBD2	TRBJ2-3	CASKVASGADTQYF	TGCGCCAGCAAGGTGGCTAGCGGGGCAGATACGCAGTATTTT
TRBV20-1	many	-	TRBJ2-1	CSAEERLYNEQFF	TGCAGTGCTGAGGAGCGGCTCTACAATGAGCAGTTCTTC
TRBV12-3/TRBV12-4	few	TRBD2	TRBJ2-1	CASSRRTSGGDNEQFF	TGTGCCAGCAGTCGGAGGACTAGCGGGGGGGACAATGAGCAGTTCTTC
TRBV27	-	TRBD2	TRBJ2-3	CASSWSGRGSTDTQYF	TGTGCCAGCAGTTGGAGCGGGAGAGGTAGCACAGATACGCAGTATTTT
TRBV20-1	few	TRBD2	TRBJ2-5	CSALMASGVQTQYF	TGCAGTGCCCTTATGGCTAGCGGGGTGCAGACCCAGTACTTC